The 9 T cell receptor beta chains below come from one sample, sequenced in a study of T cells after yellow fever vaccination. TCRdb called the 5' RACE reads again in MiXCR, with one record for every CDR3 protein. Of hundreds of thousands of distinct CDR3 sequences listed, roughly 13% are singletons. The material sequenced was PBMCs, taken on the day of the yellow fever booster vaccination. The receptors were sampled from a man aged 30 to 45 who received the YFV17D yellow fever vaccine.

The chain is built from TRBV5-4 and TRBJ2-3, with 7 positions matching TRBD2. Unmatched junction bases numbered 6, after V lost 2 bases and J lost 3 bases. Germline CDR1 is SGHNT and CDR2 is YYREEE (reference sequence). The CDR3 is 15 amino acids. In DNA, the CDR3 is TGTGCCAGCAGCTTCCCCTTGGGGGGGACAGATACGCAGTATTTT. Its translation: CASSFPLGGTDTQYF.

CDR3 DNA sequence: TGTGCCAGCAGCGCACGACAGGGGGGCTACAATGAGCAGTTCTTC. Amino acids: CASSARQGGYNEQFF. The chain is built from TRBV5-5 and TRBJ2-1, with 9 bases that match TRBD1. The CDR3 covers 15 residues. The V and J ends lost 4 bases and 3 bases, in that order; junction bases with no gene match: 5. CDR1 and CDR2 from the germline V gene are SGHKS and YYEKEE (reference sequence).

This clonotype was counted between two and nine times. The gene calls are TRBV6-9 and TRBJ1-4; the D is unclear. The germline V and J ends were trimmed by 2 bases and 0 bases, with 7 bases remaining between them. The germline V gene has CDR1 MNHGY and CDR2 SVAAGI. This CDR3 has 15 residues. The DNA of the CDR3 is TGTGCCAGCAGTTATCCGAACTCAACTAATGAAAAACTGTTTTTT. Protein product: CASSYPNSTNEKLFF.

CDR3 sequence (DNA): TGTGCCAGCAGTTACCCCGGACAGGGGGTCTGTAGCAATCAGCCCCAGCATTTT. Translating it yields CASSYPGQGVCSNQPQHF. The chain employs TRBV6-5 and TRBJ1-5; 10 bases are a match to TRBD1. Germline assignment: CDR1 MNHEY and CDR2 SVGAGI. The CDR3 consists of 18 residues. The J segment lost 0 bases and the V segment lost 2 bases, leaving 7 bases of the junction unmatched.

The sample holds a few counts of this clonotype. The chain couples TRBV5-5 to TRBJ2-3; 9 nucleotides agree with TRBD1. The V gene end was trimmed by 1 base and the J gene end by 4 bases; junction bases not matched to a gene: 10. The germline V gene encodes CDR1 SGHKS and CDR2 YYEKEE (reference sequence). The CDR3 spans 17 residues. CDR3 coding DNA: TGTGCCAGCAGCTTGAATGTAGGGACAGGGTCCGCAGATACGCAGTATTTT. Protein product: CASSLNVGTGSADTQYF.

This clonotype was counted between two and nine times. The V call is TRBV6-2 or TRBV6-3, the J call TRBJ1-4; D call uncertain. There are 12 residues in the CDR3. Germline V gene data show CDR1 as MNHEY and CDR2 as SVGEGT. V lost 5 bases to trimming and J lost 7 bases, with 8 bases between them. The CDR3 sequence is CASSLMAEKLFF. The CDR3 DNA follows: TGTGCCAGCAGTCTGATGGCTGAAAAACTGTTTTTT.

This clonotype was detected only a few times. This rearrangement joins TRBV29-1 to TRBJ2-5; a weak D match, TRBD2 (6 bases). Trimming stripped 8 bases from V and 2 bases from J, with 12 bases between. In germline, CDR1 is SQVTM, CDR2 ANQGSEA. The length of the CDR3 is 12 residues. CDR3 residues: CSLWTIQETQYF. The DNA of the CDR3 is TGCAGCCTCTGGACTATACAAGAGACCCAGTACTTC.

This rearrangement joins TRBV5-1 to TRBJ2-5; TRBD1 might be the D (6 bases). This CDR3 contains 14 residues. V was trimmed by 6 bases and J by 5 bases, leaving 17 bases between them. Per germline, CDR1 SGHRS and CDR2 YFSETQ. The chain's CDR3 is CASTTGTHEETQYF. Written as DNA, the CDR3 is TGCGCCAGCACCACCGGGACACATGAGGAGACCCAGTACTTC.

The genes are TRBV29-1 and TRBJ2-5; 8 nucleotides match TRBD1. With V trimmed by 3 bases and J by 2 bases, 11 bases remained unmatched. Germline V lookup: CDR1 SQVTM, CDR2 ANQGSEA. The CDR3 contains 16 residues. The chain's CDR3 is CSVEGQGAGRQETQYF. In nucleotides, the CDR3 is TGCAGCGTTGAGGGCCAGGGGGCGGGAAGACAAGAGACCCAGTACTTC.